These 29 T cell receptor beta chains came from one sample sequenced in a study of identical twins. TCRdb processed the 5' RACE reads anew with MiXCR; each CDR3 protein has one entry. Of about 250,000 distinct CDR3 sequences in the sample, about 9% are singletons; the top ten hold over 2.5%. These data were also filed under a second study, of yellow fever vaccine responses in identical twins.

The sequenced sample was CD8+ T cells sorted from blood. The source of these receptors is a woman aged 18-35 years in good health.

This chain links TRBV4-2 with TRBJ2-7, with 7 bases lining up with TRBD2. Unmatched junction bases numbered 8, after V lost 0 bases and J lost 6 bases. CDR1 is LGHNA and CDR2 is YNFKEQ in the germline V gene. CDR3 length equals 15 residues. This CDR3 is CASSQDETSAGEQYF. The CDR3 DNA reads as TGTGCCAGCAGCCAAGACGAAACTAGCGCGGGCGAGCAGTACTTC.

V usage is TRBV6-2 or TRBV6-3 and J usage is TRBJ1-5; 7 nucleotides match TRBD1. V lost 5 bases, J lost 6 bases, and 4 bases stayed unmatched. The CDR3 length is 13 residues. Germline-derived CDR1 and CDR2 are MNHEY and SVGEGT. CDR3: CASSDRVGQPQHF. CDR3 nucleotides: TGTGCCAGCAGTGACAGGGTGGGTCAGCCCCAGCATTTT.

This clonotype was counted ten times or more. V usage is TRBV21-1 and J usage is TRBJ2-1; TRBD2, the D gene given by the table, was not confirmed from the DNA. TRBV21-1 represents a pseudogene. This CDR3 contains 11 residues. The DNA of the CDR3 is TGTGCCAGCAGCAGACTAGTATTAGGGTTCTTC. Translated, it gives CASSRLVLGFF.

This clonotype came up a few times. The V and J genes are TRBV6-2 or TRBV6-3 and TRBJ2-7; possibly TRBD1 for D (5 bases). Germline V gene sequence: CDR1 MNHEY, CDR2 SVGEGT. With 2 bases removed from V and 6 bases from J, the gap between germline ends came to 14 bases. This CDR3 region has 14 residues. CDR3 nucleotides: TGTGCCAGCAGTTACCCAACAGGCGGCCTCGAGCAGTACTTC. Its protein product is CASSYPTGGLEQYF.

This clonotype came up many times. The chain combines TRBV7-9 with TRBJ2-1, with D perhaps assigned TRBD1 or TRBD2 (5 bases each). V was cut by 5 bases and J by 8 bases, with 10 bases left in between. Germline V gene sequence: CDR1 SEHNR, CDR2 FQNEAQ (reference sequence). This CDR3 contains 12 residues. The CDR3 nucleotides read TGTGCCAGCAGCCCTCCGGGGCATGAGCAGTTCTTC. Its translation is CASSPPGHEQFF.

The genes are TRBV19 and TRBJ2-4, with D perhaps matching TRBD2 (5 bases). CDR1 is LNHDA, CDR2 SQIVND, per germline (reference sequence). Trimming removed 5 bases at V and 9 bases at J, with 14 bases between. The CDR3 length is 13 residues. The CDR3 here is CASSLTAAGIQYF. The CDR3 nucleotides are TGTGCCAGTAGTTTAACAGCGGCGGGCATTCAGTACTTC.

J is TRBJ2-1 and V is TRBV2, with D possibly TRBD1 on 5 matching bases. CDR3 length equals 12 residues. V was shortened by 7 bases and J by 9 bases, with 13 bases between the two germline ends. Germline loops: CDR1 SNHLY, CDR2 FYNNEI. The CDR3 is CASTGRVGEQFF. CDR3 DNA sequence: TGTGCCAGCACGGGCAGGGTGGGTGAGCAGTTCTTC.

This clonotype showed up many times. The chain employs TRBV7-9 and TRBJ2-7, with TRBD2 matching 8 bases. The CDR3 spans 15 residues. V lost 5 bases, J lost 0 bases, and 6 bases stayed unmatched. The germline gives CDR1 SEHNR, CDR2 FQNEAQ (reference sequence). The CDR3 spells CASSPELAASYEQYF. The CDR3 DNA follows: TGTGCCAGCAGCCCGGAACTAGCGGCCTCCTACGAGCAGTACTTC. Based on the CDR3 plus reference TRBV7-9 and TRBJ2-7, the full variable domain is DTGVSQNPRHKITKRGQNVTFRCDPISEHNRLYWYRQTLGQGPEFLTYFQNEAQLEKSRLLSDRFSAERPKGSFSTLEIQRTEQGDSAMYLCASSPELAASYEQYFGPGTRLTVT.

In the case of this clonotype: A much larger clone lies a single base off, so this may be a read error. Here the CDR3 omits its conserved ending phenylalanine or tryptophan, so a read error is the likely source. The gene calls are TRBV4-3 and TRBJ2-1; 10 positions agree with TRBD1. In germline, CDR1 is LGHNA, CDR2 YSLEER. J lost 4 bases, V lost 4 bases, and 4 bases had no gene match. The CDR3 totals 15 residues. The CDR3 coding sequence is TGCGCCAGCAGCCCCGACAGGGGGCGATACAATGAGCAGTTCTCC. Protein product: CASSPDRGRYNEQFS.

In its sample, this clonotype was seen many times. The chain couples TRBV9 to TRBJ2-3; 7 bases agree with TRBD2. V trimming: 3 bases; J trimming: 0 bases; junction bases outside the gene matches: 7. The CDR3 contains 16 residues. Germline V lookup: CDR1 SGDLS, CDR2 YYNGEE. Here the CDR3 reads CASSALGGGSTDTQYF. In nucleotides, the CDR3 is TGTGCCAGCAGCGCCCTGGGCGGGGGAAGCACAGATACGCAGTATTTT.

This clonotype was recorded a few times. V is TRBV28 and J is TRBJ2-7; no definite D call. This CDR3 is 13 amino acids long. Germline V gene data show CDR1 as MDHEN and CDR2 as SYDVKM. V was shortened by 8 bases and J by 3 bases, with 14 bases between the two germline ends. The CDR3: CASLSRTIYEQYF. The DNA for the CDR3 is TGTGCCAGCCTTTCGAGGACCATCTACGAGCAGTACTTC.

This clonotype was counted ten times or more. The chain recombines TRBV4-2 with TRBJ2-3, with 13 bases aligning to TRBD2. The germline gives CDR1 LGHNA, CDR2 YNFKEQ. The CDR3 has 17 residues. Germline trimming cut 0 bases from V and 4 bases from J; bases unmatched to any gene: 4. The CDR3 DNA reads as TGTGCCAGCAGCCAAGAGGGGGGACTAGCGGGACCAGATACGCAGTATTTT. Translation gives CASSQEGGLAGPDTQYF.

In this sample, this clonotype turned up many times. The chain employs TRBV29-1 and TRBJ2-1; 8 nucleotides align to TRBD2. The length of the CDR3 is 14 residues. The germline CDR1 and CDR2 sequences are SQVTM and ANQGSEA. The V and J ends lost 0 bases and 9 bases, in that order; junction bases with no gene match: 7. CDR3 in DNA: TGCAGCGTTGAAGATGAGGGACTAGTGGTTGAGCAGTTCTTC. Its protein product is CSVEDEGLVVEQFF.

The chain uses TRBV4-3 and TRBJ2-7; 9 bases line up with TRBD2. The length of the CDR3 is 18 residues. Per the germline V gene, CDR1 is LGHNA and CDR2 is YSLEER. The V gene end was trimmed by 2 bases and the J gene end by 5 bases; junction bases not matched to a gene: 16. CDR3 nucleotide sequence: TGCGCCAGCAGCCAAACAGTAGCGGGAGTTGTCGCCAACCACGAGCAGTACTTC. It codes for CASSQTVAGVVANHEQYF.

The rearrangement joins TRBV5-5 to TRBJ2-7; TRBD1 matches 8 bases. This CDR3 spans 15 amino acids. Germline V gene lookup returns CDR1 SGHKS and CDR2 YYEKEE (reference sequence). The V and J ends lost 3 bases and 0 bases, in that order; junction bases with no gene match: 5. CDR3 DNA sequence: TGTGCCAGCAGCTACGGACAGGGAGGCTCCTACGAGCAGTACTTC. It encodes CASSYGQGGSYEQYF. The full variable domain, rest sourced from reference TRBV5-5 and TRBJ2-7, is DAGVTQSPTHLIKTRGQQVTLRCSPISGHKSVSWYQQVLGQGPQFIFQYYEKEERGRGNFPDRFSARQFPNYSSELNVNALLLGDSALYLCASSYGQGGSYEQYFGPGTRLTVT.

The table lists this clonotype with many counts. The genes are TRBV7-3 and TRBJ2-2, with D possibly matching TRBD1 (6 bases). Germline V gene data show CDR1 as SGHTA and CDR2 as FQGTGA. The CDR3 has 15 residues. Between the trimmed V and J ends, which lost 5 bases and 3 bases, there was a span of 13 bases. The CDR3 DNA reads TGTGCCAGCAGCCCCATTGGGGGCTACACCGGGGAGCTGTTTTTT. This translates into CASSPIGGYTGELFF.

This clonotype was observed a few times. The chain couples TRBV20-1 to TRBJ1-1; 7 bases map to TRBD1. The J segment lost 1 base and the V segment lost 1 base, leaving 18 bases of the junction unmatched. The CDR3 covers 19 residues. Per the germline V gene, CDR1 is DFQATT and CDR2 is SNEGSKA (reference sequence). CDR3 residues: CSARAQRTGIFPSNTEAFF. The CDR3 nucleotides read TGCAGTGCTAGAGCTCAGAGGACAGGCATTTTCCCCTCGAACACTGAAGCTTTCTTT.

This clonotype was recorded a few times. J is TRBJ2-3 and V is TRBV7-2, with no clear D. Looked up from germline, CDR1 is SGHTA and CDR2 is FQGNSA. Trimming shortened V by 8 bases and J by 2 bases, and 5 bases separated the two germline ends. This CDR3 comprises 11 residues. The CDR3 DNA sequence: TGTGCCAGCGAGGCCACAGATACGCAGTATTTT. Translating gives CASEATDTQYF.

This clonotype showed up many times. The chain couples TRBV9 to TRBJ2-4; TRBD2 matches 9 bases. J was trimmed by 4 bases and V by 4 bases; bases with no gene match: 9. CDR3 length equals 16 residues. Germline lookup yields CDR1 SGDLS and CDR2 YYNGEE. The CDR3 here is CASSHSQAGGKNIQYF. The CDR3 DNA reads TGTGCCAGCAGCCACTCCCAAGCGGGGGGTAAAAACATTCAGTACTTC.

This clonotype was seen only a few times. In DNA, the CDR3 is TGTGCCAGCAGCCAACTAACATGGGATACCGGGACTAGCTTTAGCACAGATACGCAGTATTTT. Its translation is CASSQLTWDTGTSFSTDTQYF. The J gene is TRBJ2-3, the V gene TRBV4-2; 9 bases align to TRBD2. CDR3 length equals 21 residues. Per the germline V gene, CDR1 is LGHNA and CDR2 is YNFKEQ. The V and J ends lost 2 bases and 0 bases, in that order; junction bases with no gene match: 18.

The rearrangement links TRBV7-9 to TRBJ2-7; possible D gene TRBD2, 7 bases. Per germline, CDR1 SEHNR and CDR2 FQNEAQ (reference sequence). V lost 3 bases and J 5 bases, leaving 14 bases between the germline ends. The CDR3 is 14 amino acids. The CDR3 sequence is CASSFEGGRDEQYF. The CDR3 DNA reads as TGTGCCAGCAGCTTCGAGGGGGGGCGCGACGAGCAGTACTTC.

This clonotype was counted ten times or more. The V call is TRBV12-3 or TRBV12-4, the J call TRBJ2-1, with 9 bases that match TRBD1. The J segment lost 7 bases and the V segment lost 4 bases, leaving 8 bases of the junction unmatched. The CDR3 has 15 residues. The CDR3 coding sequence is TGTGCCAGCAGTTACGGACAGGGGCAAGTTAATGAGCAGTTCTTC. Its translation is CASSYGQGQVNEQFF.

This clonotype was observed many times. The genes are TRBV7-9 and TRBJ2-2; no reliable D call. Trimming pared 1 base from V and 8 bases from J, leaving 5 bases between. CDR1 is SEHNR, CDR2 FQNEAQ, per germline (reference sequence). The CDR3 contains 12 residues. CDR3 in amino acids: CASSLGSGELFF. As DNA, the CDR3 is TGTGCCAGCAGCTTAGGGTCTGGGGAGCTGTTTTTT.

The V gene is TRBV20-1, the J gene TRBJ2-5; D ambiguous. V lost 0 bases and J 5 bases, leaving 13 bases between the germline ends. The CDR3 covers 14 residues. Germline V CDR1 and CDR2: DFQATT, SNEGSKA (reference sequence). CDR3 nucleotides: TGCAGTGCTAGAGATCTCGTGGTCTGGGAGACCCAGTACTTC. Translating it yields CSARDLVVWETQYF.

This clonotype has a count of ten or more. The CDR3 DNA reads as TGCAGCGCAGGGACAGGGGGCGAAGCTTTCTTT. The encoded protein is CSAGTGGEAFF. This sequence joins TRBV29-1 and TRBJ1-1; 12 nucleotides match TRBD1. The CDR3 consists of 11 residues. Germline CDR1 reads SQVTM; CDR2 reads ANQGSEA. V lost 7 bases and J lost 8; bases outside the gene matches: 2.

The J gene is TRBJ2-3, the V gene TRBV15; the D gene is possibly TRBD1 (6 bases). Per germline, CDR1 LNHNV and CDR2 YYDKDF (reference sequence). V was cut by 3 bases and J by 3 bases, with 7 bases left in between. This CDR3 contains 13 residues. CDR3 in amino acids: CATSSDRTDTQYF. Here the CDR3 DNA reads TGTGCCACCAGCAGTGACAGGACAGATACGCAGTATTTT.

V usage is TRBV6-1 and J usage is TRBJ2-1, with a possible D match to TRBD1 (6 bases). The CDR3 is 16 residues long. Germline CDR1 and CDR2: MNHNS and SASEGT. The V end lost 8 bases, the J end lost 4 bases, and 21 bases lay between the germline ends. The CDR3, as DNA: TGTGCCAGCCCACAGGGAGATCGCTTACTTTACAATGAGCAGTTCTTC. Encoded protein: CASPQGDRLLYNEQFF.

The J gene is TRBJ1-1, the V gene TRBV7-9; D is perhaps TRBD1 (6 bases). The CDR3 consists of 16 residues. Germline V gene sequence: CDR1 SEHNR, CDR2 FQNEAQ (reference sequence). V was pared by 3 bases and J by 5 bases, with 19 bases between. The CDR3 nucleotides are TGTGCCAGCAGCTTGCGGGAACCGGGGGCAAGGACTGAAGCTTTCTTT. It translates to CASSLREPGARTEAFF.

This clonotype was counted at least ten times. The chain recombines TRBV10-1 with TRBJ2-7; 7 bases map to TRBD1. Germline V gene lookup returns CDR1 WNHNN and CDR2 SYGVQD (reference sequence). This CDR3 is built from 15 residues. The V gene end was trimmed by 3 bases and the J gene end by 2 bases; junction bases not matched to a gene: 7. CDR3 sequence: CASSELQGGPYEQYF. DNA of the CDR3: TGCGCCAGCAGTGAATTACAAGGGGGCCCCTACGAGCAGTACTTC.